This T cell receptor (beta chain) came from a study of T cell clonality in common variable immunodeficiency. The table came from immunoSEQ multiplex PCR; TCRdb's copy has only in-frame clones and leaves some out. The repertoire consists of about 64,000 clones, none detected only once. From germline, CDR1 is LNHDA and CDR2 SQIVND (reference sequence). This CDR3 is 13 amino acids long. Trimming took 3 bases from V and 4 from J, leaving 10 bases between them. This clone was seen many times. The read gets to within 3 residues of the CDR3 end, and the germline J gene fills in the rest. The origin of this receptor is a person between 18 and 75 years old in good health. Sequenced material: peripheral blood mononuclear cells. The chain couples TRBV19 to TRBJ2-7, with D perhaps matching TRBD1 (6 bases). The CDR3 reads CASSIGQLYEQYF. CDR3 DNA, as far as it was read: TGTGCCAGTAGTATTGGACAGCTTTACGAG.